The 16 T cell receptor beta chains reported below all come from one sample, sequenced in a study of immune evolution from preneoplasia to lung adenocarcinoma. The data were produced by immunoSEQ multiplex PCR, yet TCRdb's version contains in-frame clones alone and is incomplete. This table has thousands of clones, about four fifths appearing once. The specimen sequenced was FFPE adjacent normal lung tissue. The source is a person aged 70 to 85 with lung adenocarcinoma.

The V and J genes are TRBV29-1 and TRBJ2-2; tentatively, D is TRBD1 or TRBD2 (5 bases each). Looked up from germline, CDR1 is SQVTM and CDR2 is ANQGSEA. CDR3 length equals 14 residues. V lost 3 bases, J lost 1 base, and 9 bases lay in between. The CDR3: CSVDAGGNTGELFF. As DNA, the CDR3 is TGCAGCGTTGATGCTGGGGGGAACACCGGGGAGCTGTTTTTT.

The chain links TRBV4-1 to TRBJ1-1, with 7 bases fitting TRBD1. The V gene end was trimmed by 1 base and the J gene end by 3 bases; junction bases not matched to a gene: 5. Germline V gene lookup returns CDR1 MGHRA and CDR2 YSYEKL. This CDR3 contains 15 residues. The CDR3 loop reads CASSQVNRGDTEAFF. In DNA form, the CDR3 reads TGCGCCAGCAGCCAAGTGAACAGGGGAGACACTGAAGCTTTCTTT.

The chain combines TRBV5-1 with TRBJ2-7; 7 bases are a match to TRBD1. There are 14 residues in the CDR3. Looked up from germline, CDR1 is SGHRS and CDR2 is YFSETQ. With 4 bases clipped from V and 5 bases from J, the junction kept 9 bases outside the gene matches. This CDR3 is CASSPGQVVDEQYF. In DNA, the CDR3 is TGCGCCAGCAGCCCCGGACAGGTCGTCGACGAGCAGTACTTC.

CDR3 in DNA: TGTGCCAGCAGCTTGGGCCACAAGGGGCCGGGTTCCACGACCCATGGCTACACCTTC. This sequence encodes CASSLGHKGPGSTTHGYTF. This sequence joins TRBV5-4 and TRBJ1-2, with D maybe TRBD1 (5 bases). Trimming left V 0 bases short and J 6 bases short, with 27 bases between. This CDR3 region has 19 residues. CDR1 and CDR2 from the germline V gene are SGHNT and YYREEE (reference sequence).

V usage is TRBV19 and J usage is TRBJ1-5; TRBD1 aligns across 7 bases. CDR1 is LNHDA and CDR2 is SQIVND in the germline V gene (reference sequence). The CDR3 has 16 residues. V shed 4 bases and J 4 bases; nucleotides not matched to a gene: 10. CDR3 region: CASSSSGQIFNQPQHF. As DNA, the CDR3 is TGTGCCAGTAGTAGCTCGGGACAGATTTTTAATCAGCCCCAGCATTTT.

The chain carries TRBV11-2 and TRBJ1-3; D call uncertain. Trimming removed 1 base at V and 4 bases at J, with 11 bases between. The CDR3 is made up of 15 amino acids. The germline gives CDR1 SGHAT, CDR2 FQNNGV. CDR3 residues: CASSLAIGEGNTIYF. The CDR3 bases are TGTGCCAGCAGCTTAGCCATCGGGGAGGGAAACACCATATATTTT.

The chain has TRBV10-3 and TRBJ2-3, with 9 bases fitting TRBD2. The CDR3 is 15 residues long. Per the germline V gene, CDR1 is ENHRY and CDR2 is SYGVKD. The V segment lost 4 bases and the J segment 1 base; nucleotides outside the gene matches: 3. The CDR3 loop reads CAISGKRGGTDTQYF. In nucleotides, the CDR3 is TGTGCCATCAGTGGAAAGCGGGGGGGCACAGATACGCAGTATTTT.

This sequence joins TRBV11-1 and TRBJ1-4, with no clear D. Germline assignment: CDR1 SGHAT and CDR2 FQDESV (reference sequence). V lost 5 bases, J lost 0 bases, and 19 bases lay in between. There are 18 residues in the CDR3. The CDR3 nucleotides read TGTGCCAGCAGCGTCGACGGACTCCCCGGGACAACTAATGAAAAACTGTTTTTT. This sequence encodes CASSVDGLPGTTNEKLFF. Full variable domain (rest looked up from reference TRBV11-1 and TRBJ1-4): EAEVAQSPRYKITEKSQAVAFWCDPISGHATLYWYRQILGQGPELLVQFQDESVVDDSQLPKDRFSAERLKGVDSTLKIQPAELGDSAMYLCASSVDGLPGTTNEKLFFGSGTQLSVL.

This chain links TRBV7-8 with TRBJ1-5, with no clear D. Germline CDR1 reads SGHVS; CDR2 reads FQNEAQ. The V end was cut by 2 bases, the J end by 1 base, with 12 bases between. This CDR3 is 16 amino acids long. The CDR3: CASSLFALGSNQPQHF. The CDR3 DNA reads TGTGCCAGCAGCTTATTCGCCCTTGGGAGCAATCAGCCCCAGCATTTT.

The genes are TRBV6-5 and TRBJ2-7; 8 bases align to TRBD2. The germline V gene has CDR1 MNHEY and CDR2 SVGAGI. The V and J ends lost 6 bases and 7 bases, in that order; junction bases with no gene match: 11. CDR3 size: 14 residues. This CDR3 reads CASRGASGLSEQYF. For the CDR3, the DNA is TGTGCCAGCAGGGGGGCTAGCGGGCTTAGTGAGCAGTACTTC.

This clone was seen more than once but under ten times. This rearrangement joins TRBV15 to TRBJ1-2, with D perhaps matching TRBD1 (6 bases). CDR3 size: 16 residues. With 0 bases removed from V and 4 bases from J, the gap between germline ends came to 15 bases. Germline values: CDR1 LNHNV, CDR2 YYDKDF (reference sequence). CDR3 bases: TGTGCCACCAGCAGAGATCTAATACAGGGACTCTATGGCTACACCTTC. Translation: CATSRDLIQGLYGYTF.

V and J are TRBV7-9 and TRBJ2-1; the D gene is possibly TRBD2 (5 bases). Germline values: CDR1 SEHNR, CDR2 FQNEAQ (reference sequence). V was pared by 1 base and J by 10 bases, with 17 bases between. The length of the CDR3 is 15 residues. CDR3 in amino acids: CASSLGGGDAREQFF. CDR3 nucleotides: TGTGCCAGCAGCTTAGGAGGAGGCGACGCTCGAGAGCAGTTCTTC.

Only one count was recorded for this clone. The CDR3 DNA reads as TGCAGCGTTTTACAGGGCTCGGAGACCCAGTACTTC. Its protein product is CSVLQGSETQYF. The chain has TRBV29-1 and TRBJ2-5, with D possibly being TRBD1 (6 bases). This CDR3 is built from 12 residues. Between the trimmed V and J ends, which lost 5 bases and 5 bases, there was a span of 12 bases. Germline-derived CDR1 and CDR2 are SQVTM and ANQGSEA.

V and J are TRBV29-1 and TRBJ2-7; 7 bases agree with TRBD1. Trimming took 4 bases from V and 3 from J; bases not matched to a gene: 9. CDR3 length: 14 amino acids. Germline assignment: CDR1 SQVTM and CDR2 ANQGSEA. The CDR3 is CSVVRQGSFYEQYF. CDR3 nucleotide sequence: TGCAGCGTTGTTCGACAGGGTTCCTTCTACGAGCAGTACTTC.

The chain joins TRBV2 to TRBJ1-4, with D perhaps matching TRBD1 (5 bases). The CDR3 contains 14 residues. Germline CDR1 and CDR2: SNHLY and FYNNEI. V was pared by 6 bases and J by 4 bases, with 12 bases between. CDR3 coding DNA: TGTGCCAGCAGATTGACAGTATATAATGAAAAACTGTTTTTT. It codes for CASRLTVYNEKLFF.

The CDR3 is CASTDRGVLYSNQPQHF. The CDR3 bases are TGTGCCAGCACCGACAGGGGAGTACTATATAGCAATCAGCCCCAGCATTTT. The J gene is TRBJ1-5, the V gene TRBV19; 8 positions agree with TRBD1. V trimming: 9 bases; J trimming: 0 bases; junction bases outside the gene matches: 13. Germline lookup yields CDR1 LNHDA and CDR2 SQIVND (reference sequence). This CDR3 region has 17 residues.